This entry features one TCR beta chain sequence. V lost 5 bases, J lost 7 bases, and 18 bases lay in between. In germline, CDR1 is SNHLY, CDR2 FYNNEI. This CDR3 is 16 amino acids long. The data originate from a study of blood T cell repertoires in COVID-19. Study overall: From the United States, Italy and Spain came samples of acute and convalescent COVID-19. Sources were T cells, B-cell-depleted T cells, or PBMCs; the material itself was cDNA or gDNA.

Original handling: Using reference gene primer amplification, nucleated cell counts were estimated. Libraries were prepared by immunoSEQ multiplex PCR; TCRdb keeps only in-frame clonotypes and omits some of them. V, J and clone size are those of that table, while D and trimming were read from the DNA. In the table there are around 56,000 clones, around four fifths of which are singletons. V usage is TRBV2 and J usage is TRBJ1-6; a possible D gene is TRBD1 (5 bases). Sequencing input: peripheral blood. This sequence was found in a woman aged 50 to 60 with active or convalescent COVID-19. CDR3 residues: CASSTPGSAVNSPLHF. CDR3 nucleotide sequence: TGTGCCAGCAGTACCCCAGGGTCTGCGGTGAATTCACCCCTCCACTTT.